A selection of T cell receptor beta chains follows, all from one sample in a study of Graves' ophthalmopathy and Graves' hyperthyroidism. TCRdb processed the multiplex PCR reads anew with MiXCR; each CDR3 protein has one entry. The sample records about 420,000 distinct CDR3 sequences, more than 20% being singletons. Sequenced sample: peripheral blood. Receptors were obtained from a woman younger than 35 with stable Graves' hyperthyroidism. Each CDR3 is given with its conserved first and last residue. D genes are given only for firm matches. Some rows have no size entry. The others give once, few or many, or a class for an expanded clone.

-	TRBV20-1	TRBJ2-7	many	TGCAGTGCTCCCCGGGGGATAGCGGCTCCGTACTTC	CSAPRGIAAPYF
-	TRBV20-1	TRBJ1-5	few	TGCAGTGCTAGAGAGCAGCCCCAGCATTTT	CSAREQPQHF
-	TRBV12-3/TRBV12-4	TRBJ1-5	-	TGTGCCAGCAGCGGACATTCCTCATCCCAGCCCCAGCATTTT	CASSGHSSSQPQHF
-	TRBV20-1	TRBJ1-2	many	TGCAGTGCTATCAGACGAGCAGACTATGGCTACACCTTC	CSAIRRADYGYTF
-	TRBV20-1	TRBJ2-7	-	TGCAGTGCTAGAGAACAAAGCGGCAGGGCCCCCTACGAGCAGTACTTC	CSAREQSGRAPYEQYF
TRBD2	TRBV2	TRBJ2-3	many	TGTGCCAGCGGGAGGGAGACAGATACGCAGTATTTT	CASGRETDTQYF
TRBD1	TRBV12-3/TRBV12-4	TRBJ1-5	many	TGTGCCAGCACCTACGGACAGGGAGGTCAGCCCCAGCATTTT	CASTYGQGGQPQHF
-	TRBV19	TRBJ2-5	many	TGTGCCAGTAGTATTGTCTCCGACCAAGAGACCCAGTACTTC	CASSIVSDQETQYF
-	TRBV20-1	TRBJ2-2	-	TGCAGTGCCGAAGGACGGACTACGAACACCGGGGAGCTGTTTTTT	CSAEGRTTNTGELFF
TRBD1	TRBV6-5	TRBJ1-2	many	TGTGCCAGCAGTTACGGGACAGGGGGCATGGGCTACACCTTC	CASSYGTGGMGYTF
-	TRBV12-3/TRBV12-4	TRBJ1-3	many	TGTGCCAGCAGTTTAAACAGGTTAAGGGGAAACACCATATATTTT	CASSLNRLRGNTIYF
TRBD2	TRBV20-1	TRBJ2-5	-	TGCAGTGCTCGATTTAGCGGGAGAGAGGAGACCCAGTACTTC	CSARFSGREETQYF
TRBD2	TRBV12-3/TRBV12-4	TRBJ2-7	-	TGTGCCAGCAGTTTGGGGACTAGCGGGAGAGGCCCCTACGAGCAGTACTTC	CASSLGTSGRGPYEQYF
-	TRBV19	TRBJ1-2	-	TGTGCCAGTAGTACCGACAGGTTACGGGGCTACACCTTC	CASSTDRLRGYTF
-	TRBV19	TRBJ1-1	-	TGTGCCAGTAGTATAGACCGGCGGTTAGGGAACACTGAAGCTTTCTTT	CASSIDRRLGNTEAFF
-	TRBV20-1	TRBJ1-5	many	TGCAGTGCTAGAATCAGTCCTTATAGCAATCAGCCCCAGCATTTT	CSARISPYSNQPQHF
-	TRBV11-3	TRBJ2-5	many	TGTGCCAGCAGCTTAGACGGGGGAGAGACCCAGTACTTC	CASSLDGGETQYF
TRBD2	TRBV6-2/TRBV6-3	TRBJ2-7	many	TGTGCCAGCACCAAAGCGGGAGGCATATACGAGCAGTACTTC	CASTKAGGIYEQYF
-	TRBV2	TRBJ2-2	many	TGTGCCAGCAGTCTCCAACGGAACACCGGGGAGCTGTTTTTT	CASSLQRNTGELFF
-	TRBV6-1	TRBJ1-1	-	TGTGCCAGCAGTGGGCAGCCGAACACTGAAGCTTTCTTT	CASSGQPNTEAFF
-	TRBV19	TRBJ2-2	-	TGTGCCAGTGTCGAAGGGGGAAACACCGGGGAGCTGTTTTTT	CASVEGGNTGELFF
TRBD1	TRBV2	TRBJ1-1	many	TGTGCTGGGAAAGGGGACAGCTTGGGCACTGAAGCTTTCTTT	CAGKGDSLGTEAFF
TRBD2	TRBV11-2	TRBJ2-7	many	TGTGCCAGCAGCTTAGGGGCTAGCGGGAGGTACGAGCAGTACTTC	CASSLGASGRYEQYF
TRBD1	TRBV20-1	TRBJ2-6	many	TGCAGTGCTGCGGGGGACAGGGGTTCCTCTGGGGCCAACGTCCTGACCTTC	CSAAGDRGSSGANVLTF
TRBD1	TRBV6-1	TRBJ1-2	-	TGTGCCAGCAGTCCCGGGACAGGGGTACAGGGCTACACCTTC	CASSPGTGVQGYTF
-	TRBV30	TRBJ2-7	many	TGTGCCTGGAGTGTAGCGGATCGGGAGCAGTACTTC	CAWSVADREQYF
TRBD1	TRBV30	TRBJ1-1	many	TGTGCCTGGAGTCCACCCGGGACAGGGAGGGTGAACACTGAAGCTTTCTTT	CAWSPPGTGRVNTEAFF
TRBD2	TRBV7-2	TRBJ2-7	many	TGTGCCAGCAGCTTGTTAGCGGGGATCGGATACGAGCAGTACTTC	CASSLLAGIGYEQYF
-	TRBV20-1	TRBJ2-7	few	TGCAGTGCCCCCCGGGTTGAACCCTACGAGCAGTACTTC	CSAPRVEPYEQYF
TRBD1	TRBV19	TRBJ1-5	many	TGTGCCAGTAGTAGCCAGGGGGTCAACAATCAGCCCCAGCATTTT	CASSSQGVNNQPQHF
-	TRBV4-1	TRBJ2-7	few	TGCGCCAGCAGCCAAGACGACCCAAACTACGAGCAGTACTTC	CASSQDDPNYEQYF
-	TRBV13	TRBJ2-4	once	TGTGCCAGCAGCTTAGGCGTTACAACAGCCAAAAACATTCAGTACTTC	CASSLGVTTAKNIQYF
-	TRBV6-1	TRBJ1-2	many	TGTGCCAGCAGTGAAGCGGGGTTGTATAACTATGGCTACACCTTC	CASSEAGLYNYGYTF
TRBD2	TRBV10-3	TRBJ2-5	many	TGTGCCATCAGCGCCGGGGGGACGGCTCAAGAGACCCAGTACTTC	CAISAGGTAQETQYF
TRBD2	TRBV4-3	TRBJ2-2	many	TGCGCCAGCAGCCAAGGAGCGGGGTGGAACACCGGGGAGCTGTTTTTT	CASSQGAGWNTGELFF
-	TRBV6-4	TRBJ1-5	many	TGTGCCAGCAGCGGGAGTTTTAGGTATCGGCGCAATCAGCCCCAGCATTTT	CASSGSFRYRRNQPQHF
TRBD1	TRBV28	TRBJ1-3	many	TGTGCCAGCGCCATACGCTTATGGGGACAGTCCTACTCTGGAAACACCATATATTTT	CASAIRLWGQSYSGNTIYF
TRBD1	TRBV14	TRBJ1-6	many	TGTGCCAGCAGCCAACGGGACAGGGCTAATTCACCCCTCCACTTT	CASSQRDRANSPLHF
-	TRBV10-3	TRBJ2-7	many	TGTGCCATCAGAAGGGACCACGCCACCTACGAGCAGTACTTC	CAIRRDHATYEQYF
-	TRBV2	TRBJ2-7	many	TGTGCCAGCAGTGAGGTTCTCCGATATCGGCAGTACTTC	CASSEVLRYRQYF
-	TRBV28	TRBJ1-5	many	TGTGCCAGCAGTTTGGTGGGTGCTAGCAATCAGCCCCAGCATTTT	CASSLVGASNQPQHF
-	TRBV28	TRBJ1-5	-	TGTGCCAGCAGCCTTATAAGGCAGGGACCTAATCAGCCCCAGCATTTT	CASSLIRQGPNQPQHF
-	TRBV25-1	TRBJ2-7	few	TGTGCCAGCAGTGAATTTGGGGGGCGCGGCTCCTACGAGCAGTACTTC	CASSEFGGRGSYEQYF